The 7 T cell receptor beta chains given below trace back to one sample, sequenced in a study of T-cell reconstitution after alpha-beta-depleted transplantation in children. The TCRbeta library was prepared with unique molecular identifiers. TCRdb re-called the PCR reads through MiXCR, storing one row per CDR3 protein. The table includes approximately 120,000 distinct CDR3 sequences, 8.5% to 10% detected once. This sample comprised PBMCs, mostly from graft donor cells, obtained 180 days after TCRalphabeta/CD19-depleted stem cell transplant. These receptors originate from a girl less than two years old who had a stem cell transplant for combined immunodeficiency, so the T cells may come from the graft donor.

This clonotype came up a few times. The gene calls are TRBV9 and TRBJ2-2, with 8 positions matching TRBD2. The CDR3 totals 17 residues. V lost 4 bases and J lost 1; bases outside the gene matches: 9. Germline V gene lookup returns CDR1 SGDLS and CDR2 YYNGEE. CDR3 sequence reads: CASSPGVAGKNTGELFF. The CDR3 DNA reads TGTGCCAGCAGCCCCGGGGTAGCGGGGAAGAACACCGGGGAGCTGTTTTTT.

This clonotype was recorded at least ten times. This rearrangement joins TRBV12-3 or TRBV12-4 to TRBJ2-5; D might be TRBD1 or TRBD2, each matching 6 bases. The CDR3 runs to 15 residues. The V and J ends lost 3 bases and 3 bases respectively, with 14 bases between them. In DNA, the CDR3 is TGTGCCAGCAGTTTGGGGGGCCTGGCCGAAGAGACCCAGTACTTC. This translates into CASSLGGLAEETQYF.

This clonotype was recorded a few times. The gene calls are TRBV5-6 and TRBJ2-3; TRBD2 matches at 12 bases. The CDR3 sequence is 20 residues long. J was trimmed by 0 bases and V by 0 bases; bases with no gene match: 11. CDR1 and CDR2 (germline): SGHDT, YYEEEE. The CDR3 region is CASSLVLAGGPLPSTDTQYF. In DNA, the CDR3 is TGTGCCAGCAGCTTGGTGCTAGCGGGAGGGCCGCTACCTAGCACAGATACGCAGTATTTT.

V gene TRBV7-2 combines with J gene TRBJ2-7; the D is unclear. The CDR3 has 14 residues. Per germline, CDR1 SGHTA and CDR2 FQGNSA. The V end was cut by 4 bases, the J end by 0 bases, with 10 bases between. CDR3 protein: CASSSTVGSYEQYF. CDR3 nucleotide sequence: TGTGCCAGCAGCTCTACAGTCGGCTCCTACGAGCAGTACTTC.

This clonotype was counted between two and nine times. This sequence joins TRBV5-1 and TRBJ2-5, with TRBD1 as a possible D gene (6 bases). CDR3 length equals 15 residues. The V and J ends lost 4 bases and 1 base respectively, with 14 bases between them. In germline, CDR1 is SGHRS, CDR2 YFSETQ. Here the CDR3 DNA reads TGCGCCAGCAGCCGTCACACAGGGCTCCAAGAGACCCAGTACTTC. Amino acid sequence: CASSRHTGLQETQYF.

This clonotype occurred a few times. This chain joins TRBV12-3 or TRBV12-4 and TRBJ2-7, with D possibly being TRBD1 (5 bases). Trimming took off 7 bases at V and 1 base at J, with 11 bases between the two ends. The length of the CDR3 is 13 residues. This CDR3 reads CASTPSGSYEQYF. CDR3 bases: TGTGCCAGCACCCCCTCAGGGTCCTACGAGCAGTACTTC.

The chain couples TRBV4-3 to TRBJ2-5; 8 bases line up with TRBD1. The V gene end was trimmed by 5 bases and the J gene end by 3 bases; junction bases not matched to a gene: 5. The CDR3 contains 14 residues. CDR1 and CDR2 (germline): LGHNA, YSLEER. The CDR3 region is CASSSGQGEETQYF. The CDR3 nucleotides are TGCGCCAGCAGCTCCGGACAGGGAGAAGAGACCCAGTACTTC.